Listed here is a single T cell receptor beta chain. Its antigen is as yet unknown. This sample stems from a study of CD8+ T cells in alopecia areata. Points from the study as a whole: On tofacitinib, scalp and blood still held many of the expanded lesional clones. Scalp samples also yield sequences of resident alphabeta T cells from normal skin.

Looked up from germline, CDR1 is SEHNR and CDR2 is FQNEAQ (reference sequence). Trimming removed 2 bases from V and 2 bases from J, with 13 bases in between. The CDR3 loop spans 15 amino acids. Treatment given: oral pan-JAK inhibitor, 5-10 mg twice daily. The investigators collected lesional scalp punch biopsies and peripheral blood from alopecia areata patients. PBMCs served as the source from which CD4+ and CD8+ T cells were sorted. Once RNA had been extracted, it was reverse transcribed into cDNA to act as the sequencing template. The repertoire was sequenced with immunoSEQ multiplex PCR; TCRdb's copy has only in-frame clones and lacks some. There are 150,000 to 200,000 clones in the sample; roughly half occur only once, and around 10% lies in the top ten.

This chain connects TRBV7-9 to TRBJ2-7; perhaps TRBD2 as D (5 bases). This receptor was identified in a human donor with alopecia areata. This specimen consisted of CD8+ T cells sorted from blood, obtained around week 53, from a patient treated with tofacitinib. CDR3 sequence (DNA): TGTGCCAGCAGCTTATATAGTAGGGAGACCTACGAGCAGTACTTC. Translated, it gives CASSLYSRETYEQYF.